Following are 28 T cell receptor beta chains from one sample sequenced in a study of OX40 agonist ivuxolimab in advanced cancers. Measured with immunoSEQ multiplex PCR; TCRdb has only the in-frame clones, and not every one. The sample holds around 53,000 clones, 88% seen once. This material consisted of CD4+ or CD8+ T cells sorted from blood, taken in a trial of the OX40 agonist ivuxolimab. Receptors were obtained from an adult with an advanced solid tumor such as melanoma, head and neck, liver or kidney cancer.

This chain uses TRBV9 with TRBJ2-3; 7 bases line up with TRBD2. This CDR3 region has 15 residues. CDR1 and CDR2 from the germline V gene are SGDLS and YYNGEE. V lost 0 bases to trimming and J lost 1 base; unmatched junction nucleotides: 2. The chain's CDR3 is CASSVEAGRTDTQYF. The CDR3 DNA reads as TGTGCCAGCAGCGTAGAAGCGGGGCGCACAGATACGCAGTATTTT. Full variable domain (remainder filled in from reference TRBV9 and TRBJ2-3): DSGVTQTPKHLITATGQRVTLRCSPRSGDLSVYWYQQSLDQGLQFLIQYYNGEERAKGNILERFSAQQFPDLHSELNLSSLELGDSALYFCASSVEAGRTDTQYFGPGTRLTVL.

V is TRBV2 and J is TRBJ1-2; D is undetermined. CDR1 and CDR2 (germline): SNHLY, FYNNEI. V was clipped by 7 bases and J by 6 bases, with 15 bases between them. CDR3 length: 13 amino acids. Here the CDR3 reads CASIMTDDHGYTF. The CDR3 DNA reads as TGTGCCAGCATTATGACTGACGACCATGGCTACACCTTC.

The V gene is TRBV6-6, the J gene TRBJ2-2; no reliable D call. The V and J ends lost 7 bases and 5 bases respectively, with 5 bases between them. The germline V gene encodes CDR1 MNHNY and CDR2 SVGAGI (reference sequence). CDR3 size: 11 residues. The CDR3 protein is CASKNTGELFF. CDR3 bases: TGTGCCAGCAAAAATACCGGGGAGCTGTTTTTT.

The gene calls are TRBV6-1 and TRBJ1-2; TRBD1 aligns across 7 bases. The CDR3 runs 12 residues. V was pared by 10 bases and J by 4 bases, with 6 bases of the junction left unmatched. Germline V lookup: CDR1 MNHNS, CDR2 SASEGT. For the CDR3, the DNA is TGTGCCACAGAACAGGGGATCTATGGCTACACCTTC. Its protein is CATEQGIYGYTF.

The chain joins TRBV2 to TRBJ1-6; maybe TRBD1 (5 bases). V was cut by 7 bases and J by 8 bases, with 12 bases left in between. From germline, CDR1 is SNHLY and CDR2 FYNNEI. The CDR3 totals 13 residues. CDR3 bases: TGTGCCAGCATCGGGGACCGAGATTCACCCCTCCACTTT. It specifies CASIGDRDSPLHF.

The chain is built from TRBV2 and TRBJ2-1, with 7 bases that match TRBD2. Germline CDR1 SNHLY, CDR2 FYNNEI. V dropped 2 bases and J dropped 6; count of bases not matched to a gene: 7. This CDR3 region has 15 residues. The CDR3 loop is CASSEWREPSNEQFF. In DNA form, the CDR3 reads TGTGCCAGCAGTGAATGGCGGGAGCCCTCCAATGAGCAGTTCTTC.

J is TRBJ1-1 and V is TRBV20-1, with D uncertain. This CDR3 has 11 residues. Trimming shortened V by 2 bases and J by 11 bases, and 12 bases separated the two germline ends. CDR1 and CDR2 from the germline V gene are DFQATT and SNEGSKA (reference sequence). The CDR3 coding sequence is TGCAGTGCTAGACCTGGGCCCGCGGCTTTCTTT. It codes for CSARPGPAAFF.

The genes are TRBV9 and TRBJ2-7; 7 positions agree with TRBD1. CDR3 size: 14 residues. CDR1 SGDLS and CDR2 YYNGEE come from the germline V gene. Trimming removed 3 bases from V and 2 bases from J; junction bases left unmatched: 5. This chain's CDR3 is CASSDGQATYEQYF. Here the CDR3 DNA reads TGTGCCAGCAGCGATGGACAGGCGACCTACGAGCAGTACTTC.

This clone was seen more than once but under ten times. The V and J genes are TRBV15 and TRBJ2-7, with D unresolved. This CDR3 is built from 13 residues. Trimming removed 5 bases from V and 3 bases from J, with 11 bases in between. From germline, CDR1 is LNHNV and CDR2 YYDKDF (reference sequence). CDR3 sequence (DNA): TGTGCCACCAGCGTCCGTCTGGGCTACGAGCAGTACTTC. The encoded protein is CATSVRLGYEQYF.

The gene calls are TRBV30 and TRBJ2-3, with D maybe TRBD2 (5 bases). V lost 2 bases, J lost 1 base, and 16 bases lay in between. Germline V CDR1 and CDR2: GTSNPN, SVGIG (reference sequence). The CDR3 is 16 amino acids. The CDR3: CAWSPWAGAGTDTQYF. Here the CDR3 DNA reads TGTGCCTGGAGTCCATGGGCGGGTGCGGGCACAGATACGCAGTATTTT.

The J gene is TRBJ2-2, the V gene TRBV2; D remains ambiguous. The germline V gene has CDR1 SNHLY and CDR2 FYNNEI. The CDR3 sequence is 14 residues long. V was pared by 3 bases and J by 5 bases, with 10 bases between. The DNA of the CDR3 is TGTGCCAGCAGTGAGGCCCTTATGACCGGGGAGCTGTTTTTT. Translated: CASSEALMTGELFF.

This clone appeared a single time. The rearrangement links TRBV4-1 to TRBJ2-2, with TRBD1 matching 7 bases. Germline CDR1 reads MGHRA; CDR2 reads YSYEKL. The V segment lost 8 bases and the J segment 6 bases; nucleotides outside the gene matches: 12. CDR3 size: 15 residues. CDR3 sequence: CASASGTAVSGELFF. As DNA, the CDR3 is TGCGCCAGCGCCTCCGGGACAGCAGTCTCCGGGGAGCTGTTTTTT.

This clone occurred once. This chain connects TRBV2 to TRBJ2-3; 9 bases are a match to TRBD1. This CDR3 is 14 amino acids long. V shed 9 bases and J 4 bases; nucleotides not matched to a gene: 8. Germline lookup yields CDR1 SNHLY and CDR2 FYNNEI. Written as DNA, the CDR3 is TGTGCCAGTTTAAGGGACAGGGCCCCAGATACGCAGTATTTT. Amino acid sequence: CASLRDRAPDTQYF.

As regards this clone: This specimen includes other DNA sequences encoding the same CDR3. This chain's CDR3 is CASSPRGQGSNQPQHF. The CDR3, as DNA: TGTGCCAGTAGTCCGCGAGGGCAGGGTAGCAATCAGCCCCAGCATTTT. V is TRBV19 and J is TRBJ1-5; D might be TRBD1 (5 bases). V was clipped by 5 bases and J by 0 bases, with 14 bases between them. The germline gives CDR1 LNHDA, CDR2 SQIVND (reference sequence). The CDR3 is 16 residues long.

This rearrangement joins TRBV18 to TRBJ2-7; D is perhaps TRBD2 (5 bases). CDR3 length equals 12 residues. The V end lost 1 base, the J end lost 7 bases, and 8 bases lay between the germline ends. From germline, CDR1 is KGHSH and CDR2 LQKENI. The CDR3: CASSPQGVEQYF. The DNA for the CDR3 is TGTGCCAGCTCACCACAGGGAGTAGAGCAGTACTTC.

The chain carries TRBV4-2 and TRBJ2-3; a weak D match, TRBD2 (6 bases). Trimming took off 0 bases at V and 0 bases at J, with 13 bases between the two ends. From germline, CDR1 is LGHNA and CDR2 YNFKEQ. This CDR3 is built from 17 residues. The CDR3 DNA follows: TGTGCCAGCAGCCAAGAGCCGGGAGCTCTTAGCACAGATACGCAGTATTTT. It encodes CASSQEPGALSTDTQYF.

The chain combines TRBV14 with TRBJ2-1; 8 bases are shared with TRBD1. V was pared by 0 bases and J by 5 bases, with 6 bases of the junction left unmatched. In germline, CDR1 is SGHDN, CDR2 FVKESK. This CDR3 region has 16 residues. In DNA form, the CDR3 reads TGTGCCAGCAGCCAAGATCCGGACAGGGCCGACAATGAGCAGTTCTTC. The encoded protein is CASSQDPDRADNEQFF.

The rearrangement links TRBV6-1 to TRBJ1-5, with 7 bases identical to TRBD1. This CDR3 comprises 16 residues. The germline gives CDR1 MNHNS, CDR2 SASEGT. The trim removed 2 bases at V and 3 bases at J, leaving 7 bases unmatched. This CDR3 is CASSELEQGHNQPQHF. For the CDR3, the DNA is TGTGCCAGCAGTGAACTTGAACAGGGGCACAATCAGCCCCAGCATTTT.

The gene calls are TRBV19 and TRBJ2-7, with 9 bases identical to TRBD1. Trimming removed 6 bases from V and 1 base from J; junction bases left unmatched: 7. The CDR3 covers 15 residues. Germline V lookup: CDR1 LNHDA, CDR2 SQIVND (reference sequence). In DNA form, the CDR3 reads TGTGCCAGTAGAGGGGGACAGGGACTATCCTACGAGCAGTACTTC. This codes for CASRGGQGLSYEQYF.

V gene TRBV19 combines with J gene TRBJ1-2; 7 bases line up with TRBD1. V dropped 10 bases and J dropped 3; count of bases not matched to a gene: 11. Germline V gene data show CDR1 as LNHDA and CDR2 as SQIVND (reference sequence). The CDR3 contains 14 residues. The CDR3 here is CATKGGGADYGYTF. The CDR3 DNA reads TGTGCCACCAAGGGAGGGGGCGCTGACTATGGCTACACCTTC.

CDR3 nucleotides: TGTGCCAGCAGCTTGGGCCCAGGTAGCAATGAGCAGTTCTTC. Its translation is CASSLGPGSNEQFF. The J gene is TRBJ2-1, the V gene TRBV5-4; D remains unclear. Trimming removed 0 bases at V and 6 bases at J, with 10 bases between. The CDR3 runs to 14 residues. CDR1 and CDR2 (germline): SGHNT, YYREEE (reference sequence).

The chain carries TRBV7-6 and TRBJ2-3; the D is unclear. Germline values: CDR1 SGHVS, CDR2 FNYEAQ. This CDR3 has 13 amino acids. V lost 5 bases to trimming and J lost 2 bases, with 8 bases between them. For the CDR3, the DNA is TGTGCCAGCAGCCCCGCGGACACAGATACGCAGTATTTT. Its protein product is CASSPADTDTQYF.

This chain joins TRBV7-9 and TRBJ1-1, with TRBD1 identical over 8 bases. This CDR3 contains 14 residues. Losses at the gene ends were 6 bases for V and 3 bases for J; bases not matched to a gene: 6. Germline CDR1 and CDR2: SEHNR and FQNEAQ (reference sequence). The CDR3 reads CASRPGGAHTEAFF. In nucleotides, the CDR3 is TGTGCCAGCAGACCAGGGGGCGCGCACACTGAAGCTTTCTTT.

This sequence joins TRBV11-2 and TRBJ2-2; 7 bases agree with TRBD2. The V segment lost 1 base and the J segment 6 bases; nucleotides outside the gene matches: 8. The CDR3 is made up of 16 amino acids. In germline, CDR1 is SGHAT, CDR2 FQNNGV. The CDR3 nucleotides are TGTGCCAGCAGCTTAGCGGGCGGGAGTAGTTCCGGGGAGCTGTTTTTT. This sequence encodes CASSLAGGSSSGELFF.

This clone was counted once. The V call is TRBV28, the J call TRBJ2-1; D is unclear. CDR1 is MDHEN, CDR2 SYDVKM, per germline. Trimming pared 5 bases from V and 8 bases from J, leaving 13 bases between. CDR3 length equals 13 residues. CDR3 residues: CASSPNSMDEQFF. The CDR3 nucleotides read TGTGCCAGCAGTCCGAATAGCATGGATGAGCAGTTCTTC. Supplemented by reference TRBV28 and TRBJ2-1, the full variable domain reads DVKVTQSSRYLVKRTGEKVFLECVQDMDHENMFWYRQDPGLGLRLIYFSYDVKMKEKGDIPEGYSVSREKKERFSLILESASTNQTSMYLCASSPNSMDEQFFGPGTRLTVL.

The chain joins TRBV11-3 to TRBJ2-7; D is undetermined. This CDR3 is built from 12 residues. Germline loops: CDR1 SGHNT, CDR2 YENEEA. Between the trimmed V and J ends, which lost 5 bases and 2 bases, there was a span of 7 bases. The CDR3 loop is CASSPNTYEQYF. The CDR3 region has the DNA TGTGCCAGCAGCCCAAATACCTACGAGCAGTACTTC.

The V and J genes are TRBV6-8 and TRBJ2-1; 8 nucleotides agree with TRBD2. This CDR3 is built from 16 residues. V trimming: 3 bases; J trimming: 6 bases; junction bases outside the gene matches: 10. Germline values: CDR1 MNHGY, CDR2 SAAAGT. The CDR3, as DNA: TGTGCCAGCAGTTATGGGCGGGAGGACTTGGGCAATGAGCAGTTCTTC. Its translation is CASSYGREDLGNEQFF.

The V gene is TRBV13, the J gene TRBJ2-7; 9 bases agree with TRBD1. V trimming: 5 bases; J trimming: 0 bases; junction bases outside the gene matches: 5. CDR3 size: 15 residues. Germline CDR1 PRHDT, CDR2 FYEKMQ (reference sequence). This chain's CDR3 is CASSRGQGSSYEQYF. The CDR3 bases are TGTGCCAGCAGCCGGGGACAGGGAAGCTCCTACGAGCAGTACTTC.